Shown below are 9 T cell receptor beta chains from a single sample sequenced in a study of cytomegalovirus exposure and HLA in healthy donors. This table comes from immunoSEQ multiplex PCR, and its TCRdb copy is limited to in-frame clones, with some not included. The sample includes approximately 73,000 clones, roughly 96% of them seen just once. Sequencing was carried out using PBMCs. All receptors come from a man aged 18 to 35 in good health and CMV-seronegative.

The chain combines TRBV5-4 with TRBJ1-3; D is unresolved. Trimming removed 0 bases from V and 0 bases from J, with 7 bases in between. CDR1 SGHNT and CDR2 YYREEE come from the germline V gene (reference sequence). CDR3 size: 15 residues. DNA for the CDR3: TGTGCCAGCAGCTTGGGCAGGAACTCTGGAAACACCATATATTTT. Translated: CASSLGRNSGNTIYF. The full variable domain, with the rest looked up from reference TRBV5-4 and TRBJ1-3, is ETGVTQSPTHLIKTRGQQVTLRCSSQSGHNTVSWYQQALGQGPQFIFQYYREEENGRGNFPPRFSGLQFPNYSSELNVNALELDDSALYLCASSLGRNSGNTIYFGEGSWLTVV.

CDR3 region: CAWSVQSGGNNEQFF. The CDR3 bases are TGTGCCTGGAGTGTACAAAGCGGGGGGAACAATGAGCAGTTCTTC. The gene calls are TRBV30 and TRBJ2-1; 9 nucleotides agree with TRBD2. J lost 5 bases, V lost 0 bases, and 5 bases had no gene match. From germline, CDR1 is GTSNPN and CDR2 SVGIG (reference sequence). The CDR3 extends over 15 amino acids.

Written as DNA, the CDR3 is TGTGCCAGCAGCTTCAAAGGGGCATCAGATACGCAGTATTTT. Amino acids: CASSFKGASDTQYF. The V and J genes are TRBV7-3 and TRBJ2-3; TRBD1 might be the D (5 bases). The germline V and J ends were trimmed by 3 bases and 4 bases, with 11 bases remaining between them. CDR3 size: 14 residues. Germline assignment: CDR1 SGHTA and CDR2 FQGTGA.

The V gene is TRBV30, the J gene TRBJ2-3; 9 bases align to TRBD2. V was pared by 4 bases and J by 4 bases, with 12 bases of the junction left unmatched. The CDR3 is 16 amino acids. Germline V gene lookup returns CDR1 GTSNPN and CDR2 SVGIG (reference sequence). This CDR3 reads CAWTPSVAGVADTQYF. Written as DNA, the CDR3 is TGTGCCTGGACCCCGAGCGTAGCGGGGGTTGCAGATACGCAGTATTTT. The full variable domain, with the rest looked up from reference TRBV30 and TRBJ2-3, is SQTIHQWPATLVQPVGSPLSLECTVEGTSNPNLYWYRQAAGRGLQLLFYSVGIGQISSEVPQNLSASRPQDRQFILSSKKLLLSDSGFYLCAWTPSVAGVADTQYFGPGTRLTVL.

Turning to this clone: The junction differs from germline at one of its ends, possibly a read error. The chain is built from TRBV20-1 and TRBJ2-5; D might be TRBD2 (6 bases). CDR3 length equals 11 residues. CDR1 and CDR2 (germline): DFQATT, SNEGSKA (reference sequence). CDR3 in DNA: TGCAGTGCTAGATCCCGGGACTCACTACACTTC. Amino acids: CSARSRDSLHF.

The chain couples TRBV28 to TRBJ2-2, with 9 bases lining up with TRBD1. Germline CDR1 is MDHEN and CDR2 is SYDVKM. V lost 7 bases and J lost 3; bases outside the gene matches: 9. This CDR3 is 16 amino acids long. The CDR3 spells CASTPAGQGYTGELFF. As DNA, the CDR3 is TGTGCCAGCACTCCTGCGGGACAGGGCTACACCGGGGAGCTGTTTTTT. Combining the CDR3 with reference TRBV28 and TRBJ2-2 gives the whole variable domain DVKVTQSSRYLVKRTGEKVFLECVQDMDHENMFWYRQDPGLGLRLIYFSYDVKMKEKGDIPEGYSVSREKKERFSLILESASTNQTSMYLCASTPAGQGYTGELFFGEGSRLTVL.

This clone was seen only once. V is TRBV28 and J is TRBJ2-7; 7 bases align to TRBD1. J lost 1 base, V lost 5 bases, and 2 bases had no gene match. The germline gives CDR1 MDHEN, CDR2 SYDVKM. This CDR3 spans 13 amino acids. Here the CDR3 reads CASSRGQSYEQYF. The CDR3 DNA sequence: TGTGCCAGCAGTCGGGGACAGTCCTACGAGCAGTACTTC.

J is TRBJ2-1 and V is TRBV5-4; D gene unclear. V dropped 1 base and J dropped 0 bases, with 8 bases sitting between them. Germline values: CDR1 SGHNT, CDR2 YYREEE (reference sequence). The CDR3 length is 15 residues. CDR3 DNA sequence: TGTGCCAGCAGCTTGTCACAGAGCTCCTACAATGAGCAGTTCTTC. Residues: CASSLSQSSYNEQFF.

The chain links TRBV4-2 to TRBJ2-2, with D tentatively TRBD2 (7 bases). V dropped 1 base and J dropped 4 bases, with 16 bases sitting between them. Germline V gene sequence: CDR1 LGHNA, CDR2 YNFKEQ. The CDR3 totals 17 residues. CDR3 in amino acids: CASSQAGGGAFTGELFF. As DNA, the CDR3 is TGTGCCAGCAGCCAAGCCGGAGGGGGGGCGTTCACCGGGGAGCTGTTTTTT.